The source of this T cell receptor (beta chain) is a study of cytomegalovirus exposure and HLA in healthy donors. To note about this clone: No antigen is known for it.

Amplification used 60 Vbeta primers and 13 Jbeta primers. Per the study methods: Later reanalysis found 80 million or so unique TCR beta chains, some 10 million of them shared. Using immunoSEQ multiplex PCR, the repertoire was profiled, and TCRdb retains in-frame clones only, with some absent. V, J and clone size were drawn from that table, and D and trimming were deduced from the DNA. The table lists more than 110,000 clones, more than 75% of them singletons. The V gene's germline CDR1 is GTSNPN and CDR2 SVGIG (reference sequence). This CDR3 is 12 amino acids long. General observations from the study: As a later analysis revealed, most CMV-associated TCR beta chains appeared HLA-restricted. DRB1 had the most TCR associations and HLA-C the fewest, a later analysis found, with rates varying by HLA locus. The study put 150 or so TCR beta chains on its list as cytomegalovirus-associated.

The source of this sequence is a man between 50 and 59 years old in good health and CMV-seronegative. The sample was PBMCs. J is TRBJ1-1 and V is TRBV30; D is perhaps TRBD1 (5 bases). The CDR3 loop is CAGGREATEAFF. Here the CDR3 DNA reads TGTGCTGGGGGGAGGGAGGCCACTGAAGCTTTCTTT.